The rows below give T cell receptor beta chains drawn from one sample of a study of cytomegalovirus exposure and HLA in healthy donors. Generated by immunoSEQ multiplex PCR, the TCRdb table keeps only in-frame clones and is missing some. This sample carries roughly 87,000 clones, 65% to 75% of them seen once, and the ten largest clones take around 4.2%. Material: PBMCs. These receptors all stem from a man aged 55 to 70 in good health and CMV-seronegative. Each CDR3 is given with its conserved first and last residue. D genes are given only for firm matches. For some rows the clone size is stated as once, few or many, or as a class when expanded; others skip it.

V	D	size	J	DNA	CDR3
TRBV7-9	.	.	TRBJ1-2	TGTGCCAGCAGCTTCGGGAGGGATGGCTACACCTTC	CASSFGRDGYTF
TRBV6-5	.	.	TRBJ2-3	TGTGCCAGCAGTTCCCCGGGGTGGGGTAGTACAGATACGCAGTATTTT	CASSSPGWGSTDTQYF
TRBV13	.	.	TRBJ2-7	TGTGCCAGCAGCTCGGGGGTAGGCGAGCAGTACTTC	CASSSGVGEQYF
TRBV5-1	.	.	TRBJ2-7	TGCGCCAGCAGCCCTTGGGCATTCGGCTCCTACGAGCAGTACTTC	CASSPWAFGSYEQYF
TRBV4-2	.	.	TRBJ2-7	TGTGCCAGCAGCCAAGATCGCGGCTATTACTACGAGCAGTACTTC	CASSQDRGYYYEQYF
TRBV11-2	.	.	TRBJ2-2	TGTGCCAGCAGCTCCCTAAGGGAGCTGTTTTTT	CASSSLRELFF
TRBV5-1	.	.	TRBJ2-7	TGCGCCAGCAGCTTGGAGGGGCTAGGGGCCTCCTACGAGCAGTACTTC	CASSLEGLGASYEQYF
TRBV6-1	.	few	TRBJ1-2	TGTGCCAGCAGTGAAGGGGGGCACCTATATGGCTACACCTTC	CASSEGGHLYGYTF
TRBV10-3	.	once	TRBJ2-7	TGTGCCATCAGTGAGTGGCGGGGAGTCTCATTCTACGAGCAGTACTTC	CAISEWRGVSFYEQYF
TRBV4-1	TRBD2	.	TRBJ2-5	TGCGCCAGCAGCCAACTCCCGGGACTAGCTGAGACCCAGTACTTC	CASSQLPGLAETQYF
TRBV4-1	TRBD1	.	TRBJ2-7	TGCGCCAGCAGCCCGGGACAGGGGACCACCTACGAGCAGTACTTC	CASSPGQGTTYEQYF
TRBV6-1	.	few	TRBJ1-2	TGTGCCAGCAGGGGGAGCGGAATTAACTATGGCTACACCTTC	CASRGSGINYGYTF
TRBV27	TRBD1	.	TRBJ1-2	TGTGCCAGCAAGGTAGCGACAGGGGGCAACTATGGCTACACCTTC	CASKVATGGNYGYTF
TRBV5-1	TRBD2	.	TRBJ2-3	TGCGCCAGCAGCTATCCTAGCGGGGGGCCTAGCACAGATACGCAGTATTTT	CASSYPSGGPSTDTQYF
TRBV7-8	.	few	TRBJ1-1	TGTGCCAGCAGCTTGCAACACACGAACACTGAAGCTTTCTTT	CASSLQHTNTEAFF
TRBV5-1	TRBD1	.	TRBJ1-2	TGCGCCAGCAGCTTCTCCGGGACAGGGAACTATGGCTACACCTTC	CASSFSGTGNYGYTF
TRBV11-2	TRBD2	once	TRBJ2-3	TGTGCCAGCAGCCTAGGGACTAGCGGGGGGGCCACAGATACGCAGTATTTT	CASSLGTSGGATDTQYF
TRBV6-5	TRBD1	.	TRBJ1-4	TGTGCCAGCAGCTCCACAGGGGACCGGGGAAAACTGTTTTTT	CASSSTGDRGKLFF
TRBV5-1	.	.	TRBJ2-1	TGCGCCAGCAGCCCATTTAACGAGTACAATGAGCAGTTCTTC	CASSPFNEYNEQFF
TRBV20-1	.	few	TRBJ1-1	TGCAGTGCGGGGGGGAGCACTGAAGCTTTCTTT	CSAGGSTEAFF
TRBV5-4	.	.	TRBJ2-5	TGTGCCAGCAGCTTGCCGGGGAGTGACTTGGAGACCCAGTACTTC	CASSLPGSDLETQYF
TRBV19	TRBD1	.	TRBJ2-1	TGTGCCAGTAGTGTCGGGACAGGGAGAAACAATGAGCAGTTCTTC	CASSVGTGRNNEQFF
TRBV2	TRBD2	.	TRBJ2-3	TGTGCCAGCAGTGAAGATGGCGGAGCGGGGGGAGATACGCAGTATTTT	CASSEDGGAGGDTQYF
TRBV4-1	TRBD1	.	TRBJ1-4	TGCGCCAGCAGCCAAGCCGGGACAGGGTATGAAAAACTGTTTTTT	CASSQAGTGYEKLFF
TRBV19	TRBD1	.	TRBJ1-1	TGTGCCAGTAGTATAGGGGCAGGGGGAAGGAACACTGAAGCTTTCTTT	CASSIGAGGRNTEAFF
TRBV19	TRBD1	.	TRBJ2-1	TGTGCCACTGAGTTCGGGACAGGGGGCAATGAGCAGTTCTTC	CATEFGTGGNEQFF
TRBV6-1	.	few	TRBJ1-2	TGTGCCAGCAGTGGACAGGTGATGAACTATGGCTACACCTTC	CASSGQVMNYGYTF
TRBV7-3	TRBD2	once	TRBJ2-1	TGTGCCAGCAGCTTAACCGGGACTAGTCACAATGAGCAGTTCTTC	CASSLTGTSHNEQFF
TRBV5-4	.	.	TRBJ2-3	TGTGCCAGCAGCGCCGGGACTTTTCCCCGGGGAGATACGCAGTATTTT	CASSAGTFPRGDTQYF
TRBV18	TRBD2	.	TRBJ2-5	TGTGCCAGCTCACCACCCGCTAGCGGGGGGTCGGAGACCCAGTACTTC	CASSPPASGGSETQYF
TRBV5-8	.	.	TRBJ2-1	TGTGCCAGCAGCTCACGGACGGGAAGAATCTCCTACAATGAGCAGTTCTTC	CASSSRTGRISYNEQFF
TRBV5-4	TRBD2	.	TRBJ2-5	TGTGCCAGCAGCTTGCAGCGGGGGGCCCCAGAGACCCAGTACTTC	CASSLQRGAPETQYF
TRBV1	.	.	TRBJ1-1	TGCACCAGCAGCCAAGAGAAGACCCCAGGGATGGACACTGAAGCTTTCTTT	CTSSQEKTPGMDTEAFF
TRBV2	.	.	TRBJ1-1	TGTGCCAGCAGTGAATTGTCAGGGTATGCTTTCTTT	CASSELSGYAFF
TRBV30	.	few	TRBJ2-1	TGTGCCTGGAGTTTCACTAGCTCCTACAATGAGCAGTTCTTC	CAWSFTSSYNEQFF
TRBV4-1	.	.	TRBJ2-2	TGCGCCAGCAGCCCTACGATCCTAGGGAACACCGGGGAGCTGTTTTTT	CASSPTILGNTGELFF
TRBV27	TRBD1	.	TRBJ2-7	TGTGCCAGCAGGAGGGGGACAGCCTCCTACGAGCAGTACTTC	CASRRGTASYEQYF
TRBV5-1	TRBD2	once	TRBJ2-5	TGCGCCAGCAGCTTGGCGCTAGCGGGGGGTCGGGAGACCCAGTACTTC	CASSLALAGGRETQYF
TRBV14	.	.	TRBJ2-2	TGTGCCAGCAGCCAAGATCCCCTATGGGGGGTACACACCGGGGAGCTGTTTTTT	CASSQDPLWGVHTGELFF
TRBV27	.	.	TRBJ1-1	TGTGCCAGCAGTGTCACTAAGAACACTGAAGCTTTCTTT	CASSVTKNTEAFF
TRBV6-4	.	.	TRBJ1-5	TGTGCCGGCAGCCCAATCGGGGGGGATCAGCCCCAGCATTTT	CAGSPIGGDQPQHF
TRBV11-3	TRBD1	.	TRBJ1-1	TGTGCCAGCAGCGGTCAGGGGGGTGAAGCTTTCTTT	CASSGQGGEAFF
TRBV28	.	.	TRBJ2-7	TGTGCCAGCAGTTTGGTCCAGCGGATAAGCTCCTACGAGCAGTACTTC	CASSLVQRISSYEQYF
TRBV6-5	.	.	TRBJ1-5	TGTGCCAGCAGTCCCTCGGGAATTAGCAATCAGCCCCAGCATTTT	CASSPSGISNQPQHF
TRBV9	.	many	TRBJ1-2	TGTGCCAGCAGCGTAACAGAGAACTATGGCTACACCTTC	CASSVTENYGYTF
TRBV19	TRBD2	.	TRBJ2-1	TGTGCCAGTAGTCGGACTAGCGGGGGCCGGAACTCCTACAATGAGCAGTTCTTC	CASSRTSGGRNSYNEQFF
TRBV4-1	.	.	TRBJ1-1	TGCGCCAGCAGCCAAGATTGGGCAGGGAACACTGAAGCTTTCTTT	CASSQDWAGNTEAFF
TRBV15	.	.	TRBJ2-3	TGTGCCACCAGCAGAGATTCGGGGAGGACAGATACGCAGTATTTT	CATSRDSGRTDTQYF
TRBV21-1	.	.	TRBJ1-1	TGTGCCAGCAGCAAAGGAGCGGGGAACACTGAAGCTTTCTTT	CASSKGAGNTEAFF
TRBV5-6	.	.	TRBJ1-6	TGTGCCAGCAGCTTGGACTCCCAGGGTATTTGGAATTCACCCCTCCACTTT	CASSLDSQGIWNSPLHF
TRBV13	TRBD1	.	TRBJ2-3	TGTGCCAGCAGCTCCTACCGGGACAGGGGGGAAACAGATACGCAGTATTTT	CASSSYRDRGETDTQYF
TRBV5-1	.	.	TRBJ1-1	TGCGCCAGCAGCTTGGGGGTCAGGGGAACTGAAGCTTTCTTT	CASSLGVRGTEAFF